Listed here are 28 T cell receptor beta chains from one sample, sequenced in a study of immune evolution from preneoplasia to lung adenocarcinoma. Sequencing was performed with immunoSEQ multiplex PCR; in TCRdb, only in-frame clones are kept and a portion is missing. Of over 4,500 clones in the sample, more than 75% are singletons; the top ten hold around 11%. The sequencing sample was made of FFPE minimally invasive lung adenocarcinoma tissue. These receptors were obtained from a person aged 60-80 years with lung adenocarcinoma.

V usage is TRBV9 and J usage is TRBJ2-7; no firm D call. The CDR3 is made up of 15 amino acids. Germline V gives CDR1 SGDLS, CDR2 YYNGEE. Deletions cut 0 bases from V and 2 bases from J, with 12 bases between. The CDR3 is CASSVGASHAYEQYF. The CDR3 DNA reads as TGTGCCAGCAGCGTAGGGGCCTCCCATGCCTACGAGCAGTACTTC. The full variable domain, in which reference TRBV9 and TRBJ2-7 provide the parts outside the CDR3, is DSGVTQTPKHLITATGQRVTLRCSPRSGDLSVYWYQQSLDQGLQFLIQYYNGEERAKGNILERFSAQQFPDLHSELNLSSLELGDSALYFCASSVGASHAYEQYFGPGTRLTVT.

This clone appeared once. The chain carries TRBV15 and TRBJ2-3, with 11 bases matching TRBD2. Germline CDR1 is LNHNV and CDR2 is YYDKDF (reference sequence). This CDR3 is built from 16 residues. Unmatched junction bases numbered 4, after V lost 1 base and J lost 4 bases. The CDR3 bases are TGTGCCACCAGCAGAGCTAGCGGGGGGCCCCCAGATACGCAGTATTTT. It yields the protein CATSRASGGPPDTQYF.

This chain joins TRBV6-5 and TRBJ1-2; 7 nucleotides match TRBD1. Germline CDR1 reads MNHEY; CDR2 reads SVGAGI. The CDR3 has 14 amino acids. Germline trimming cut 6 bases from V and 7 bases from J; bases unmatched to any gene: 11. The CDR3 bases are TGTGCCAGCAGCCCCCAGGGGGGGGGACGTGGCTACACCTTC. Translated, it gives CASSPQGGGRGYTF.

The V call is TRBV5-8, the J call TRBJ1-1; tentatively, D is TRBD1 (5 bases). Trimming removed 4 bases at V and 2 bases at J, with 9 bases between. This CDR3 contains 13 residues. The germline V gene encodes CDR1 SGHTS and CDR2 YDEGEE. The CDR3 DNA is TGTGCCAGCAGCGAGGGGTATAACACTGAAGCTTTCTTT. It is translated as CASSEGYNTEAFF.

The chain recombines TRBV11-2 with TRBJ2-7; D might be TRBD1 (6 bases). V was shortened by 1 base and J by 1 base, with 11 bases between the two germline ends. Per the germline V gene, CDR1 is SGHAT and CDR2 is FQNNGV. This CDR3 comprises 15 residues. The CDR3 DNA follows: TGTGCCAGCAGCTTAGTACCACAGGGTTCCTACGAGCAGTACTTC. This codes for CASSLVPQGSYEQYF.

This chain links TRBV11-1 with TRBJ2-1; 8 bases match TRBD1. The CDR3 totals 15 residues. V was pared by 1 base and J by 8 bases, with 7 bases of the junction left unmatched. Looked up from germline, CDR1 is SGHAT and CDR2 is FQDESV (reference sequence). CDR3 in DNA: TGTGCCAGCAGCTTAGTGGGACAGGCGTTTTATGAGCAGTTCTTC. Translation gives CASSLVGQAFYEQFF.

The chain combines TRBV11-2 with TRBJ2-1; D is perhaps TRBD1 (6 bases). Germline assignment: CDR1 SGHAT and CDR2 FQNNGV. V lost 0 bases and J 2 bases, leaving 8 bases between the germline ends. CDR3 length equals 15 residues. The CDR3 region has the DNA TGTGCCAGCAGCTTAGATACAGGGCCCTACAATGAGCAGTTCTTC. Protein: CASSLDTGPYNEQFF.

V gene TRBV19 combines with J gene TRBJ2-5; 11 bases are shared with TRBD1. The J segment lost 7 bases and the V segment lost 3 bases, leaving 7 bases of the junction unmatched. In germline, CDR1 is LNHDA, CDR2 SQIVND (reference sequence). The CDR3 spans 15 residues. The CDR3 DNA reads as TGTGCCAGTAGTATGGGACAGGGGGGTTTTGGGACCCAGTACTTC. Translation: CASSMGQGGFGTQYF.

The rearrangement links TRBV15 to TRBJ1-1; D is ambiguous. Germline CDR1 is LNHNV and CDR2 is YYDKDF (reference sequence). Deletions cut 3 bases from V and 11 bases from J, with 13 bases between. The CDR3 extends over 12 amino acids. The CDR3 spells CATSSGPQPAFF. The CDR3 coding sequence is TGTGCCACCAGCAGCGGGCCCCAGCCCGCTTTCTTT.

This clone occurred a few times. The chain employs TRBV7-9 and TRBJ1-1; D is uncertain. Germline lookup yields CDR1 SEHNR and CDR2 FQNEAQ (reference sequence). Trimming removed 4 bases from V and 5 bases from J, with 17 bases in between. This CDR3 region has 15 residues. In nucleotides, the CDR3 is TGTGCCAGCAGCTGGGGTGAAGCCACGAGGACTGAAGCTTTCTTT. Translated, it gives CASSWGEATRTEAFF.

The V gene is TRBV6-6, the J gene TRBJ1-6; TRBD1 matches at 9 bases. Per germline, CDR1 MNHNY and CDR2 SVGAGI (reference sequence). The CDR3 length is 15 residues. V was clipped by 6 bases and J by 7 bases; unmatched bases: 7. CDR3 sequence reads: CASSTTGTGNSPLHF. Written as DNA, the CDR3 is TGTGCCAGCAGCACTACGGGGACAGGGAATTCACCCCTCCACTTT.

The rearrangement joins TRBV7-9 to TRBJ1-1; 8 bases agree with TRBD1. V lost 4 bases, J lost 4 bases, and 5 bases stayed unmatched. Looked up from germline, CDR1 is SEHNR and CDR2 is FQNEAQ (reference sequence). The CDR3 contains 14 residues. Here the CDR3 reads CASSYLDRVTEAFF. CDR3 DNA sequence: TGTGCCAGCAGCTATCTGGACAGGGTCACTGAAGCTTTCTTT.

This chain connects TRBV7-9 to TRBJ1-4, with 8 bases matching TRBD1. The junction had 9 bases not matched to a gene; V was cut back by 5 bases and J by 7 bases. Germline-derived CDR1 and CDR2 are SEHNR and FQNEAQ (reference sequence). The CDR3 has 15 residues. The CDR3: CASSLTQGAGEKLFF. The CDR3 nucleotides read TGTGCCAGCAGCCTAACGCAGGGGGCGGGTGAAAAACTGTTTTTT. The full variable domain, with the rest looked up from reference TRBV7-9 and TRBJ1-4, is DTGVSQNPRHKITKRGQNVTFRCDPISEHNRLYWYRQTLGQGPEFLTYFQNEAQLEKSRLLSDRFSAERPKGSFSTLEIQRTEQGDSAMYLCASSLTQGAGEKLFFGSGTQLSVL.

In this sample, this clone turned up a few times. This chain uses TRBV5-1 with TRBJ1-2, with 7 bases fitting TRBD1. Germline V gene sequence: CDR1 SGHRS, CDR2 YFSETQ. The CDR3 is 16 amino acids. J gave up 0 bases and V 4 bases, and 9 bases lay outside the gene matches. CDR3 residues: CASSPGQQPTNYGYTF. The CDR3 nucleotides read TGCGCCAGCAGCCCGGGACAGCAGCCGACTAACTATGGCTACACCTTC.

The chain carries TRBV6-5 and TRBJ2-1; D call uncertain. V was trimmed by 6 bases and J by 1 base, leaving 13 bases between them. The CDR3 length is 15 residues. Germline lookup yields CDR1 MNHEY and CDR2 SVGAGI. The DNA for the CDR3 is TGTGCCAGCAGATTGGACCTTTGGTCCTACAATGAGCAGTTCTTC. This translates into CASRLDLWSYNEQFF.

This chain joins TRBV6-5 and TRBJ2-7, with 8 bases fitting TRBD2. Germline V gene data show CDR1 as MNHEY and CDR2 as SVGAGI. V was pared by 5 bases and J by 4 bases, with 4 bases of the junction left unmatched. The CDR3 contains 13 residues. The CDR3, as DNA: TGTGCCAGCAGTACGGGGGGGGAGTACGAGCAGTACTTC. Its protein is CASSTGGEYEQYF.

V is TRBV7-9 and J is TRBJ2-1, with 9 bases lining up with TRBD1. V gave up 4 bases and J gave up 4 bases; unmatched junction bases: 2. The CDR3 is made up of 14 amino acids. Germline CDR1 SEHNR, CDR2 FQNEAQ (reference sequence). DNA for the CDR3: TGTGCCAGCAGCTCTGGGACAGGGTACAATGAGCAGTTCTTC. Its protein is CASSSGTGYNEQFF. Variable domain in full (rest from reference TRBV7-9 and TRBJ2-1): DTGVSQNPRHKITKRGQNVTFRCDPISEHNRLYWYRQTLGQGPEFLTYFQNEAQLEKSRLLSDRFSAERPKGSFSTLEIQRTEQGDSAMYLCASSSGTGYNEQFFGPGTRLTVL.

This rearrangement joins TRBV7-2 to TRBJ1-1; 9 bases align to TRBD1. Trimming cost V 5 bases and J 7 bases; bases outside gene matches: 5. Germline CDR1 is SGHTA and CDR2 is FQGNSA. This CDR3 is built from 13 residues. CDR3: CASSRRQGVEAFF. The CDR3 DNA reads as TGTGCCAGCAGCCGAAGACAGGGGGTTGAAGCTTTCTTT.

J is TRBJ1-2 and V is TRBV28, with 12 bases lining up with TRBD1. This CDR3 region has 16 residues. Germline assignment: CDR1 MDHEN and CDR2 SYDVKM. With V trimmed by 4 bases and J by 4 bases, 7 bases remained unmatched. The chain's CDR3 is CASSSGTGGSGYGYTF. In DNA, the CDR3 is TGTGCCAGCAGTTCCGGGACAGGGGGCTCTGGCTATGGCTACACCTTC.

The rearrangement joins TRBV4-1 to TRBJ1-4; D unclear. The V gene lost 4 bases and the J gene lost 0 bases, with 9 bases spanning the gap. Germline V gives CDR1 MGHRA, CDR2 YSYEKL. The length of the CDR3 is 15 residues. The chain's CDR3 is CASSPGSATNEKLFF. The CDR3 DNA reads TGCGCCAGCAGCCCGGGAAGTGCAACTAATGAAAAACTGTTTTTT.

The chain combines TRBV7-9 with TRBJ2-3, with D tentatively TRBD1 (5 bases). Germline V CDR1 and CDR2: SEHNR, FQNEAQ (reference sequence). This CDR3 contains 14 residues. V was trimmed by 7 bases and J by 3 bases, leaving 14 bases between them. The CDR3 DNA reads TGTGCCAGCATTCAGGGTTTCAGTACAGATACGCAGTATTTT. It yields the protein CASIQGFSTDTQYF.

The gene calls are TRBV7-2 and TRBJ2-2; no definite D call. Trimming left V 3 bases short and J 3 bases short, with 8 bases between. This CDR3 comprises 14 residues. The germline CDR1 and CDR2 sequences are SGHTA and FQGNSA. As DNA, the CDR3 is TGTGCCAGCAGCTTCGAAACAGACACCGGGGAGCTGTTTTTT. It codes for CASSFETDTGELFF. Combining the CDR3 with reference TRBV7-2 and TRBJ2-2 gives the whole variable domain GAGVSQSPSNKVTEKGKDVELRCDPISGHTALYWYRQSLGQGLEFLIYFQGNSAPDKSGLPSDRFSAERTGGSVSTLTIQRTQQEDSAVYLCASSFETDTGELFFGEGSRLTVL.

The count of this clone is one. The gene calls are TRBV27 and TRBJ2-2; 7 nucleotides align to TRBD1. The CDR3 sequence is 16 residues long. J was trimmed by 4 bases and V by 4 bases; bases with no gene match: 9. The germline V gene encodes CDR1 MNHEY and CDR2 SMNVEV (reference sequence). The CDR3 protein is CASSSHRGQRTGELFF. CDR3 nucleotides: TGTGCCAGCAGTTCTCACAGGGGACAGCGCACCGGGGAGCTGTTTTTT.

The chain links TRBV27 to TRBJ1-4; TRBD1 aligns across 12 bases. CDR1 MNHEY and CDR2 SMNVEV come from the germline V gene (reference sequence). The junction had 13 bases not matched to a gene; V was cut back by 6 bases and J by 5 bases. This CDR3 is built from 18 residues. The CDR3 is CASRPGTGGEGLNEKLFF. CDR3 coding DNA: TGTGCCAGCAGGCCCGGGACAGGGGGCGAAGGGCTCAATGAAAAACTGTTTTTT.

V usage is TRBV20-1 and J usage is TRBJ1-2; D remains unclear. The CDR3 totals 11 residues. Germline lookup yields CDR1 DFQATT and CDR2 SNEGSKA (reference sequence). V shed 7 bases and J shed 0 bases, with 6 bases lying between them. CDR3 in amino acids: CSVKANYGYTF. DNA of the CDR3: TGCAGTGTTAAGGCTAACTATGGCTACACCTTC.

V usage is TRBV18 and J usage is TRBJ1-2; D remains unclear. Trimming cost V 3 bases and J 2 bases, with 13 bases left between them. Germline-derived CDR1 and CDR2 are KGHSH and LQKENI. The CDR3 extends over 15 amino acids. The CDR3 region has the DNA TGTGCCAGCTCACCCCCCGGACGGGGAAACTATGGCTACACCTTC. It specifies CASSPPGRGNYGYTF.

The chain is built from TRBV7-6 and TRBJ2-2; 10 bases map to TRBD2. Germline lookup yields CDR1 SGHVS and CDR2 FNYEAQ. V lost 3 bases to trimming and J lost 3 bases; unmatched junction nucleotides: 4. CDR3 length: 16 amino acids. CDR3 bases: TGTGCCAGCAGCTTTGTAGCGGGGGGAGACACCGGGGAGCTGTTTTTT. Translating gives CASSFVAGGDTGELFF. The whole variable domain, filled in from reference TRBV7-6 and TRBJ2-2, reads GAGVSQSPRYKVTKRGQDVALRCDPISGHVSLYWYRQALGQGPEFLTYFNYEAQQDKSGLPNDRFSAERPEGSISTLTIQRTEQRDSAMYRCASSFVAGGDTGELFFGEGSRLTVL.

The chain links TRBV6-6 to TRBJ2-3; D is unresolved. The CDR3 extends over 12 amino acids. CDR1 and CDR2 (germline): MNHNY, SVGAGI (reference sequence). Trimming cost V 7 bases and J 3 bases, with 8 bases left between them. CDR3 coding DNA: TGTGCCAGCACCACAGATACAGATACGCAGTATTTT. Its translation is CASTTDTDTQYF.